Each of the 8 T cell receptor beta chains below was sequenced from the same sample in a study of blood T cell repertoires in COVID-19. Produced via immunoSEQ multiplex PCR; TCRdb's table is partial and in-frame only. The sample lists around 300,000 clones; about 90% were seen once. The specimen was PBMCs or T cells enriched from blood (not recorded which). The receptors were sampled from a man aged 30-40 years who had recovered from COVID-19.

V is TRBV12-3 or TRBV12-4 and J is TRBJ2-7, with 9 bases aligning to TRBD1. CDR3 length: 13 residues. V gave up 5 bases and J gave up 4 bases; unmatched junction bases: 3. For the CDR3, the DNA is TGTGCCAGCAGTACAGGGGGCCCATACGAGCAGTACTTC. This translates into CASSTGGPYEQYF.

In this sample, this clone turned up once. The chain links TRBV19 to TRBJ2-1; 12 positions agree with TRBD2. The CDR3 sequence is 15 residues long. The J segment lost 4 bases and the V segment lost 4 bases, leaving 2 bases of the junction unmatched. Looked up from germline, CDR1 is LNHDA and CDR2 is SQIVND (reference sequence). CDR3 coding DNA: TGTGCCAGTAGTACAGGACTAGCGGGGTACAATGAGCAGTTCTTC. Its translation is CASSTGLAGYNEQFF.

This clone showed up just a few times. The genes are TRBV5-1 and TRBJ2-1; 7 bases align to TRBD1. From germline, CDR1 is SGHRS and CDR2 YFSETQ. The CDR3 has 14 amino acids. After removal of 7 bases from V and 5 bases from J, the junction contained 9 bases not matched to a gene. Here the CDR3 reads CASFLPGQHNEQFF. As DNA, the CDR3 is TGCGCCAGCTTCCTACCGGGACAGCACAATGAGCAGTTCTTC.

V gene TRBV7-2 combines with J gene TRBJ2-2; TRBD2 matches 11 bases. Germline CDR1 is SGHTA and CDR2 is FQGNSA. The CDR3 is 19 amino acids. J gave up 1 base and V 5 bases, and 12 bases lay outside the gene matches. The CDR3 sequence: CASSPTSSGGSLNTGELFF. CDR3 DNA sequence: TGTGCCAGCAGCCCCACATCTAGCGGGGGGTCCCTGAACACCGGGGAGCTGTTTTTT.

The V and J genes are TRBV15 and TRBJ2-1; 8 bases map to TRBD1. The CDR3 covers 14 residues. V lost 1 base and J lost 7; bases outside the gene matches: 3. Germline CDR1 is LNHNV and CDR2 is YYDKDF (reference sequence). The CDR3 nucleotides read TGTGCCACCAGCAGAGGGGACAGGCCGAATGAGCAGTTCTTC. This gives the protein CATSRGDRPNEQFF.

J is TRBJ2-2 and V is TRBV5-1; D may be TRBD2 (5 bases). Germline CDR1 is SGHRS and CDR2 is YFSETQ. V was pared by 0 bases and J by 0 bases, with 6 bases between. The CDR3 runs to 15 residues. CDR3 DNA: TGCGCCAGCAGCTTGGCGGGGACGAACACCGGGGAGCTGTTTTTT. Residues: CASSLAGTNTGELFF. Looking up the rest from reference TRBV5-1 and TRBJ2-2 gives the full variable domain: KAGVTQTPRYLIKTRGQQVTLSCSPISGHRSVSWYQQTPGQGLQFLFEYFSETQRNKGNFPGRFSGRQFSNSRSEMNVSTLELGDSALYLCASSLAGTNTGELFFGEGSRLTVL.

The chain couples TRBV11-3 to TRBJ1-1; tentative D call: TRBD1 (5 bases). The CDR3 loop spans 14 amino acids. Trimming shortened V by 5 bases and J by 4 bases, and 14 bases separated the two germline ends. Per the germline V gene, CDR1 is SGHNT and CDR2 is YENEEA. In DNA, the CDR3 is TGTGCCAGCAGCGTCAGTGGGGGGGGCACTGAAGCTTTCTTT. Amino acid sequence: CASSVSGGGTEAFF. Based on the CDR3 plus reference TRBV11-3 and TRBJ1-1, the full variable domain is EAGVVQSPRYKIIEKKQPVAFWCNPISGHNTLYWYLQNLGQGPELLIRYENEEAVDDSQLPKDRFSAERLKGVDSTLKIQPAELGDSAVYLCASSVSGGGTEAFFGQGTRLTVV.

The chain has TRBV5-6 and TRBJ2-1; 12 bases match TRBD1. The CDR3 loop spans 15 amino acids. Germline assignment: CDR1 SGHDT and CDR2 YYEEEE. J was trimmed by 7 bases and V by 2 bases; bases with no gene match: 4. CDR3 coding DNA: TGTGCCAGCAGCTTTGGGGACAGGGGGCCGAATGAGCAGTTCTTC. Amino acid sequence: CASSFGDRGPNEQFF.